This is a list of T cell receptor beta chains from one sample in a study of blood T cell repertoires in COVID-19. Repertoires were generated with immunoSEQ multiplex PCR, while TCRdb's copy carries only in-frame clones and drops some. The sample consists of 200,000 to 250,000 clones, roughly 80% of them appearing once. Sequences were obtained from peripheral blood. The receptors come from a woman of 80 years or more with active or convalescent COVID-19. Both conserved end residues are part of each CDR3. The D gene is left open where the match is weak. The size of a clone is reported for some rows only, either as once, few or many, or as a class for expanded clones.

>.|.|TRBV18|TRBJ2-1
TGTGCCAGCTCACCAAGAGCGGACGGTCTCCTCTACAATGAGCAGTTCTTC
CASSPRADGLLYNEQFF
>.|TRBD1|TRBV5-4|TRBJ2-5
TGTGCCAGCAGCTTGGGACAGGGGCAAGAGACCCAGTACTTC
CASSLGQGQETQYF
>once|.|TRBV3-1/TRBV3-2|TRBJ2-5
TGTGCCAGCAGCCTTCCTTCAGGGCTCGCGGGAAAAGAGACCCAGTACTTC
CASSLPSGLAGKETQYF
>.|TRBD2|TRBV3-1/TRBV3-2|TRBJ2-3
TGTGCCAGCAGCCAGCTAGCGGGAGGGGGGGATACGCAGTATTTT
CASSQLAGGGDTQYF
>few|.|TRBV4-3|TRBJ1-2
TGCGCCAGCAGCCAAGAAAATGGGGGGGAGGGTGGCTACACCTTC
CASSQENGGEGGYTF
>once|TRBD1|TRBV28|TRBJ1-1
TGTGCCAGCAGTGCGGGACAGCGGAACACTGAAGCTTTCTTT
CASSAGQRNTEAFF
>.|TRBD2|TRBV7-6|TRBJ2-1
TGTGCCAGCAGCCTTTTGGCCGCTCGGGGGGTGGGAAACAATGAGCAGTTCTTC
CASSLLAARGVGNNEQFF
>.|.|TRBV15|TRBJ2-7
TGTGCCACCAGCAACCCATTAACAGGCAGCACCTACGAGCAGTACTTC
CATSNPLTGSTYEQYF
>.|TRBD1|TRBV28|TRBJ1-2
TGTGCCAGCAGTGACGGGACAGCAGTCTATGGCTACACCTTC
CASSDGTAVYGYTF
>.|.|TRBV3-1/TRBV3-2|TRBJ2-2
TGTGCCAGCAGCCAAGTTCAGCGAGGCGAGGAGCTGTTTTTT
CASSQVQRGEELFF
>.|.|TRBV3-1/TRBV3-2|TRBJ2-3
TGTGCCAGCAGCCAAGGGGGGGGCGGGAATACGCAGTATTTT
CASSQGGGGNTQYF
>.|.|TRBV5-1|TRBJ2-2
TGCGCCAGCAGGCCCGGGACTGGTACCGGGGAGCTGTTTTTT
CASRPGTGTGELFF
>.|.|TRBV5-5|TRBJ1-1
TGTGCCAGCAGCTTGGCAGGGGTCAGCACTGAAGCTTTCTTT
CASSLAGVSTEAFF
>.|.|TRBV5-1|TRBJ1-5
TGCGCCAGCAGCCTTTTCCCCCGACAGGAAAGCAATCAGCCCCAGCATTTT
CASSLFPRQESNQPQHF
>.|.|TRBV19|TRBJ1-2
TGTGCCAGTAGCTCTACAGCAGTATGGGACTATGGCTACACCTTC
CASSSTAVWDYGYTF
>.|TRBD1|TRBV6-2/TRBV6-3|TRBJ2-7
TGTGCCAGCAGCTATACCGGGACAGACTCCTACGAGCAGTACTTC
CASSYTGTDSYEQYF
>.|TRBD1|TRBV12-5|TRBJ2-5
TGTGCTAGCACCCAGGGGGTAGGAGAGACCCAGTACTTC
CASTQGVGETQYF
>.|TRBD2|TRBV19|TRBJ2-1
TGTGCCAGTAGCACGAGCGGGAGGGCCAACAATGAGCAGTTCTTC
CASSTSGRANNEQFF
>.|TRBD1|TRBV4-2|TRBJ2-2
TGTGCCAGCAGCCCGGGGACAGGGGGCGCGAAATTCGGGGAGCTGTTTTTT
CASSPGTGGAKFGELFF
>.|.|TRBV4-3|TRBJ1-1
TGCGCCAGCAGCCAAGATGCGCAGGGGAACACTGAAGCTTTCTTT
CASSQDAQGNTEAFF
>.|TRBD2|TRBV4-3|TRBJ2-2
TGCGCCAGCAGCCAAGAATTGGTAGCGGGGATTAACACCGGGGAGCTGTTTTTT
CASSQELVAGINTGELFF
>.|.|TRBV5-1|TRBJ1-4
TGCGCCAGCAGCCGGGCGGGAGGGGACGAAAAACTGTTTTTT
CASSRAGGDEKLFF
>.|.|TRBV20-1|TRBJ2-7
TGCAGTGCTAGAGATTACTACGAGCAGTACTTC
CSARDYYEQYF
>once|TRBD1|TRBV5-4|TRBJ1-3
TGTGCCAGCAGCTCTGGGACAGAAATTCTCTCTGGAAACACCATATATTTT
CASSSGTEILSGNTIYF
>few|TRBD1|TRBV27|TRBJ1-6
TGTGCCAGCAGGGACTATAGGACAGGGGATTCACCCCTCCACTTT
CASRDYRTGDSPLHF
>.|TRBD2|TRBV4-3|TRBJ2-5
TGCGCCAGCAGCCAGTCCTATGGGACTAGCGGCCAAGAGACCCAGTACTTC
CASSQSYGTSGQETQYF
>.|TRBD1|TRBV5-1|TRBJ1-4
TGCGCCAGCAGCACGGGACAGATAGGTGAAAAACTGTTTTTT
CASSTGQIGEKLFF
>.|TRBD2|TRBV24-1|TRBJ2-7
TGTGCCACCAGCGCCTCGGGGGGGGGCGAGCAGTACTTC
CATSASGGGEQYF
>.|.|TRBV21-1|TRBJ2-7
TGTGCCAGCAGCAATGTAATGGGACAGGGGACCTCCTACGAGCAGTACTTC
CASSNVMGQGTSYEQYF
>.|.|TRBV4-1|TRBJ2-5
TGCGCCAGCAGCCAAGATATAGGGGACACCTCCCAAGAGACCCAGTACTTC
CASSQDIGDTSQETQYF
>.|TRBD1|TRBV10-3|TRBJ1-1
TGTGCCATCAAGGTCAGACAGGGTAATACTGAAGCTTTCTTT
CAIKVRQGNTEAFF
>once|.|TRBV19|TRBJ1-5
TGTGCCAGTAGTCCCCTTAGCAGGGGCGATCATCAGCCCCAGCATTTT
CASSPLSRGDHQPQHF
>few|TRBD1|TRBV6-6|TRBJ2-2
TGTGCCAGCACCTTACAGGGGGCTCACACCGGGGAGCTGTTTTTT
CASTLQGAHTGELFF
>.|.|TRBV5-5|TRBJ2-2
TGTGCCAGCAGCTTGGCCTGGAGGTCGGGTATGGGCGGGGAGCTGTTTTTT
CASSLAWRSGMGGELFF
>.|.|TRBV7-9|TRBJ2-7
TGTGCCAGCAGCTTAGGTCAGGGGACCTACGAGCAGTACTTC
CASSLGQGTYEQYF
>.|TRBD1|TRBV2|TRBJ1-2
TGTGCCAGCAGTGGGACAGGGTTTTTCTATGGCTACACCTTC
CASSGTGFFYGYTF
>.|.|TRBV3-1/TRBV3-2|TRBJ1-1
TGTGCCAGCTGTCCCAGGGGGAACACTGAAGCTTTCTTT
CASCPRGNTEAFF
>once|TRBD1|TRBV3-1/TRBV3-2|TRBJ1-4
TGTGCCAGCAGCCCCGGACAGGGACGAACTAATGAAAAACTGTTTTTT
CASSPGQGRTNEKLFF
>.|.|TRBV11-2|TRBJ1-2
TGTGCCAGCAGCTTTGTCAGGGTGGACTATGGCTACACCTTC
CASSFVRVDYGYTF
>few|.|TRBV28|TRBJ1-5
TGTGCCAGCAGTTTATCGGTTCAGCCCCAGCATTTT
CASSLSVQPQHF
>.|TRBD2|TRBV18|TRBJ2-5
TGTGCCAGCTCACCGCCGGGACTAGCGTTAGAGACCCAGTACTTC
CASSPPGLALETQYF
>.|.|TRBV19|TRBJ1-2
TGTGCCAGTAGCCCCGCCGGAGGGAACTATGGCTACACCTTC
CASSPAGGNYGYTF
>.|.|TRBV6-1|TRBJ2-7
TGTGCCAGCAGTGAGGGGAGTTCCCTTTACGAGCAGTACTTC
CASSEGSSLYEQYF
>.|TRBD2|TRBV7-9|TRBJ2-3
TGTGCCAGCAGCCCACAGACTAGCGGGAGAACAGATACGCAGTATTTT
CASSPQTSGRTDTQYF
>few|TRBD1|TRBV30|TRBJ1-5
TGTGCCTGGGCAGACAGGGGAGAACGGCCCCAGCATTTT
CAWADRGERPQHF
>.|TRBD1|TRBV11-2|TRBJ1-2
TGTGCCAGCAGCGACTCCGGGACAGAAAGCTATGGCTACACCTTC
CASSDSGTESYGYTF
>few|TRBD2|TRBV4-3|TRBJ2-1
TGCGCCAGCAGCCAAGAACTAGCGGGAGGGAACAATGAGCAGTTCTTC
CASSQELAGGNNEQFF
>.|.|TRBV27|TRBJ2-1
TGTGCCAGCAGTTCCCAGAGGGGGGGGGAAAGCCCTCAACACTTTATTTCCTACAATGAGCAGTTCTTC
CASSSQRGGESPQHFISYNEQFF
>.|.|TRBV18|TRBJ1-3
TGTGCCAGCTCACTTATCGTCCCGAACACCATATATTTT
CASSLIVPNTIYF
>.|TRBD1|TRBV7-3|TRBJ1-2
TGTGCCAGTTTGACAGGGATTGGCTATGGCTACACCTTC
CASLTGIGYGYTF
>few|.|TRBV5-4|TRBJ2-1
TGTGCCAGCAGCCCCCCCCACTACAATGAGCAGTTCTTC
CASSPPHYNEQFF